The 25 T cell receptor beta chains reported below all come from one sample, sequenced in a study of blood T cell repertoires in COVID-19 (dated by TCRdb to between 2020 and 2021). Library creation used the immunoSEQ multiplex PCR assay. TCRdb mirrors the immuneACCESS table, restricted to in-frame sequences. Some clones are absent from its copies; in checked studies, under half trace to an unresolved V gene, and the reason for the others is unknown. The sample contains some 160,000 clones, approximately 86% of them found a single time. Jointly, the top ten make up 6.5% to 9% of the sample. Material: peripheral blood. These receptors came from a woman of 80 years or more with COVID-19, enrolled during active disease.

The chain has TRBV3-1 (or the pseudogene TRBV3-2) and TRBJ2-7; TRBD2 matches 11 bases. This CDR3 has 13 amino acids. V was clipped by 4 bases and J by 7 bases; unmatched bases: 3. Germline V gene sequence: CDR1 LGHDT, CDR2 YNNKEL (reference sequence). The chain's CDR3 is CASSLLAGGEQYF. The CDR3 DNA is TGTGCCAGCAGCCTCTTAGCGGGGGGGGAGCAGTACTTC.

The chain links TRBV7-9 to TRBJ2-2; no clear D. Germline values: CDR1 SEHNR, CDR2 FQNEAQ (reference sequence). The CDR3 spans 14 residues. Trimming left V 3 bases short and J 6 bases short, with 11 bases between. The CDR3 region is CASSLAFRSGELFF. CDR3 in DNA: TGTGCCAGCAGCTTGGCCTTTCGATCCGGGGAGCTGTTTTTT.

This clone was counted a single time. The J gene is TRBJ2-1, the V gene TRBV3-1 (or the pseudogene TRBV3-2); D is possibly TRBD2 (6 bases). The CDR3 extends over 15 amino acids. Trimming took off 4 bases at V and 9 bases at J, with 19 bases between the two ends. Germline V gene lookup returns CDR1 LGHDT and CDR2 YNNKEL (reference sequence). The CDR3 DNA follows: TGTGCCAGCAGCCCACGGGACTTGGATTTGGGTGAGCAGTTCTTC. It is translated as CASSPRDLDLGEQFF.

The V and J genes are TRBV18 and TRBJ1-1; TRBD1 matches at 10 bases. Looked up from germline, CDR1 is KGHSH and CDR2 is LQKENI. The CDR3 runs 15 residues. The trim removed 3 bases at V and 3 bases at J, leaving 4 bases unmatched. The DNA of the CDR3 is TGTGCCAGCTCACCGACAGGGGGCTGGGACACTGAAGCTTTCTTT. It is translated as CASSPTGGWDTEAFF.

The chain uses TRBV6-4 and TRBJ1-1; 10 bases map to TRBD1. Per the germline V gene, CDR1 is MRHNA and CDR2 is SNTAGT. CDR3 size: 15 residues. Trimming at V came to 6 bases and at J to 0 bases, leaving 4 bases not matched to a gene. This chain's CDR3 is CASRETGGMNTEAFF. The CDR3 DNA is TGTGCCAGCAGAGAGACAGGGGGCATGAACACTGAAGCTTTCTTT.

The rearrangement links TRBV7-2 to TRBJ2-5, with TRBD2 identical over 13 bases. The V and J ends lost 6 bases and 5 bases, in that order; junction bases with no gene match: 6. Looked up from germline, CDR1 is SGHTA and CDR2 is FQGNSA. The CDR3 sequence is 15 residues long. CDR3 bases: TGTGCCAGCAGTTGGACTAGCGGGAGCTTCGAGACCCAGTACTTC. It translates to CASSWTSGSFETQYF.

This sequence joins TRBV7-2 and TRBJ2-5; D is possibly TRBD1 (6 bases). Trimming removed 7 bases from V and 7 bases from J, with 13 bases in between. Germline CDR1 and CDR2: SGHTA and FQGNSA. The CDR3 runs 12 residues. The CDR3 sequence is CASNRVWSTQYF. In nucleotides, the CDR3 is TGTGCCAGCAACAGGGTCTGGTCGACCCAGTACTTC.

This chain joins TRBV18 and TRBJ2-7; no reliable D call. The germline gives CDR1 KGHSH, CDR2 LQKENI. This CDR3 is built from 13 residues. V was cut by 3 bases and J by 2 bases, with 8 bases left in between. The CDR3 protein is CASSPQVTYEQYF. CDR3 nucleotide sequence: TGTGCCAGCTCACCCCAGGTAACCTACGAGCAGTACTTC.

The chain employs TRBV25-1 and TRBJ1-1; D is perhaps TRBD1 (6 bases). V lost 2 bases to trimming and J lost 0 bases, with 7 bases between them. Germline CDR1 reads MGHDK; CDR2 reads SYGVNS. The CDR3 has 14 residues. The CDR3 DNA reads as TGTGCCAGCAGTGAAACAGGGATGAACACTGAAGCTTTCTTT. It codes for CASSETGMNTEAFF.

CDR3 amino acids: CASSPGTGEGEKLFF. The CDR3 DNA reads TGTGCCAGCTCACCCGGGACAGGGGAAGGTGAAAAACTGTTTTTT. The chain recombines TRBV18 with TRBJ1-4; 10 bases fit TRBD1. CDR3 length equals 15 residues. The germline gives CDR1 KGHSH, CDR2 LQKENI. Trimming took 3 bases from V and 7 from J; bases not matched to a gene: 5.

The chain is built from TRBV6-2 or TRBV6-3 and TRBJ2-7, with 16 bases that match TRBD2. This CDR3 comprises 20 residues. CDR1 and CDR2 from the germline V gene are MNHEY and SVGEGT. V shed 5 bases and J 2 bases; nucleotides not matched to a gene: 15. This CDR3 is CASSRRIGTSGRAPTYEQYF. CDR3 nucleotides: TGTGCCAGCAGTAGGAGAATCGGGACTAGCGGGAGGGCACCCACCTACGAGCAGTACTTC.

V gene TRBV19 combines with J gene TRBJ1-3; 9 nucleotides match TRBD1. Germline CDR1 is LNHDA and CDR2 is SQIVND (reference sequence). The CDR3 loop spans 15 amino acids. Unmatched junction bases numbered 6, after V lost 6 bases and J lost 3 bases. CDR3 DNA sequence: TGTGCCAGTAGGACCACAGGGGGCAGTGGAAACACCATATATTTT. It is translated as CASRTTGGSGNTIYF.

J is TRBJ2-7 and V is TRBV9, with a tentative D call TRBD1 (5 bases). The CDR3 is 13 residues long. V was shortened by 3 bases and J by 6 bases, with 13 bases between the two germline ends. Germline lookup yields CDR1 SGDLS and CDR2 YYNGEE. The CDR3 DNA follows: TGTGCCAGCAGCGCCGGACACCCTAGCGAGCAGTACTTC. Its protein product is CASSAGHPSEQYF.

The CDR3 protein is CASSLTRTSGTPLAKNIQYF. For the CDR3, the DNA is TGTGCCAGCTCATTAACCCGGACTAGCGGGACCCCCTTAGCCAAAAACATTCAGTACTTC. The chain employs TRBV18 and TRBJ2-4; 12 bases map to TRBD2. CDR1 and CDR2 (germline): KGHSH, LQKENI. V dropped 5 bases and J dropped 0; count of bases not matched to a gene: 14. The CDR3 contains 20 residues.

This clone was counted a single time. V usage is TRBV7-8 and J usage is TRBJ1-2; D possibly corresponds to TRBD1 (5 bases). Germline V CDR1 and CDR2: SGHVS, FQNEAQ. The CDR3 has 13 amino acids. Trimming stripped 1 base from V and 7 bases from J, with 10 bases between. The CDR3 spells CASSLGKGAGYTF. Written as DNA, the CDR3 is TGTGCCAGCAGCTTAGGAAAAGGGGCTGGCTACACCTTC.

This clone turned up a few times. This chain uses TRBV6-2 or TRBV6-3 with TRBJ1-5, with D possibly TRBD1 on 5 matching bases. Trimming cost V 0 bases and J 0 bases, with 9 bases left between them. Germline CDR1 reads MNHEY; CDR2 reads SVGEGT. The CDR3 is 16 amino acids. CDR3 region: CASSYSTVNSNQPQHF. The CDR3 nucleotides read TGTGCCAGCAGTTACTCGACAGTCAATAGCAATCAGCCCCAGCATTTT.

The CDR3 protein is CASSPQGSGNYGYTF. The CDR3 bases are TGCGCCAGCAGCCCTCAGGGTTCTGGCAACTATGGCTACACCTTC. This chain joins TRBV5-1 and TRBJ1-2; D is perhaps TRBD1 (5 bases). Trimming left V 4 bases short and J 2 bases short, with 15 bases between. Germline V gene data show CDR1 as SGHRS and CDR2 as YFSETQ. This CDR3 is 15 amino acids long.

The rearrangement joins TRBV3-1 (or the pseudogene TRBV3-2) to TRBJ1-4; tentative D call: TRBD1 (5 bases). V gave up 0 bases and J gave up 7 bases, with 9 bases separating them. The length of the CDR3 is 14 residues. Germline V gene sequence: CDR1 LGHDT, CDR2 YNNKEL (reference sequence). The CDR3 protein is CASSQDGGGEKLFF. CDR3 coding DNA: TGTGCCAGCAGCCAAGATGGGGGGGGTGAAAAACTGTTTTTT.

The V call is TRBV3-1 (or the pseudogene TRBV3-2), the J call TRBJ2-1, with TRBD1 as a possible D gene (6 bases). The germline V gene encodes CDR1 LGHDT and CDR2 YNNKEL (reference sequence). The CDR3 has 14 residues. Trimming took off 4 bases at V and 9 bases at J, with 16 bases between the two ends. CDR3 bases: TGTGCCAGCAGCCCCAGGGGATACAATGTTGAGCAGTTCTTC. Translating gives CASSPRGYNVEQFF.

J is TRBJ2-1 and V is TRBV2; 11 bases map to TRBD2. Unmatched junction bases numbered 6, after V lost 4 bases and J lost 10 bases. CDR3 length: 14 residues. The germline CDR1 and CDR2 sequences are SNHLY and FYNNEI. The CDR3 sequence: CASSVAGGVIEQFF. As DNA, the CDR3 is TGTGCCAGCAGTGTAGCGGGGGGGGTGATCGAGCAGTTCTTC.

This chain connects TRBV11-3 to TRBJ2-7; D might be TRBD1 (5 bases). Per germline, CDR1 SGHNT and CDR2 YENEEA. There are 13 residues in the CDR3. Trimming cost V 5 bases and J 6 bases, with 14 bases left between them. CDR3 region: CASSSRGFGEQYF. In DNA, the CDR3 is TGTGCCAGCAGCAGTAGGGGTTTCGGCGAGCAGTACTTC.

This rearrangement joins TRBV20-1 to TRBJ2-5; TRBD1 aligns across 8 bases. Germline CDR1 DFQATT, CDR2 SNEGSKA (reference sequence). V was clipped by 3 bases and J by 2 bases; unmatched bases: 5. This CDR3 contains 14 residues. This CDR3 reads CSASGQGAQETQYF. Here the CDR3 DNA reads TGCAGTGCTAGTGGGCAGGGGGCACAAGAGACCCAGTACTTC.

The V gene is TRBV28, the J gene TRBJ1-6; D is ambiguous. CDR3 size: 15 residues. From germline, CDR1 is MDHEN and CDR2 SYDVKM. Trimming took off 6 bases at V and 7 bases at J, with 16 bases between the two ends. This CDR3 is CASRPPDSGNSPLHF. The CDR3, as DNA: TGTGCCAGCAGACCCCCGGACTCGGGAAATTCACCCCTCCACTTT.

The J gene is TRBJ2-1, the V gene TRBV9; D call uncertain. Trimming stripped 3 bases from V and 5 bases from J, with 12 bases between. The CDR3 has 14 residues. Per germline, CDR1 SGDLS and CDR2 YYNGEE. CDR3 nucleotide sequence: TGTGCCAGCAGCGGGGTGGGCGAGAACAATGAGCAGTTCTTC. Its protein is CASSGVGENNEQFF.

V gene TRBV12-3 or TRBV12-4 combines with J gene TRBJ1-1; a possible D gene is TRBD1 (6 bases). V lost 3 bases, J lost 6 bases, and 8 bases lay in between. The CDR3 runs to 12 residues. The chain's CDR3 is CASSLGAAEAFF. The CDR3 DNA follows: TGTGCCAGCAGTTTGGGGGCGGCTGAAGCTTTCTTT.